The entry below gives a single T cell receptor beta chain sequence along with its context. At one end, the junction sequence differs from germline, possibly due to a read error. This CDR3 is built from 15 residues. The germline V gene has CDR1 MNHNS and CDR2 SASEGT. This sample stems from a study of Graves' ophthalmopathy and Graves' hyperthyroidism. For repertoire sequencing, the TCR beta CDR3 regions were amplified from RNA transcripts. Second-round multiplex PCR came after a first-round RT-PCR that employed HTBI primers. TCRdb reprocessed the multiplex PCR reads with MiXCR, giving one entry per CDR3 protein. The sample gives roughly 500,000 distinct CDR3 sequences, around 14% of which show up once; around 9.8% is in the top ten.

The source material was blood. This sequence joins TRBV6-1 and TRBJ2-6; D unresolved. The sequence was obtained from a woman in her 30s with Graves' ophthalmopathy. The CDR3 coding sequence is TGTGCCAGCAGTGAAGTAGGATCTTGGGCCTACGTCCTGACTTTC. Amino acids: CASSEVGSWAYVLTF.